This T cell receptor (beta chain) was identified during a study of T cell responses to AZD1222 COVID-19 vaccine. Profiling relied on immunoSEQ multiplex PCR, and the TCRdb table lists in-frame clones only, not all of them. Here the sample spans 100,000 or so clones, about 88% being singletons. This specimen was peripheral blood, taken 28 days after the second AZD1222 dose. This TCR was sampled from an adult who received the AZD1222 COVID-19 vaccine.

The CDR3 loop is CASSLFGGGQPQHF. The CDR3 nucleotides read TGTGCCAGCAGCTTATTTGGGGGGGGTCAGCCCCAGCATTTT. The chain uses TRBV7-2 and TRBJ1-5; TRBD1 might be the D (5 bases). In germline, CDR1 is SGHTA, CDR2 FQGNSA. This CDR3 is built from 14 residues. V gave up 2 bases and J gave up 6 bases, with 11 bases separating them.